A selection of T cell receptor beta chains follows, all from one sample in a study of blood T cell repertoires in COVID-19. The protocol was immunoSEQ multiplex PCR, while the TCRdb copy is restricted to in-frame clones and leaves out a portion. The sample lists roughly 60,000 clones, approximately 90% seen once, with around 10% in the top ten. The source material was peripheral blood. The receptors here all came from a woman aged 80 or over with active COVID-19. The conserved cysteine and the conserved F or W are not part of the CDR3 here. Each record gives: J gene, V gene, CDR3 protein.

TRBJ2-2	TRBV3-1/TRBV3-2	ASSQVWRGGTGELF
TRBJ2-1	TRBV9	ASSSTGTRGNEQF
TRBJ2-1	TRBV11-2	ASSTIAGDEQF
TRBJ2-7	TRBV28	ASIAGEGYEQY
TRBJ1-1	TRBV5-5	ASSLAPDSQTEAF
TRBJ2-5	TRBV7-9	ASSAGQGARETQY
TRBJ2-3	TRBV5-1	ASSLRQGADTQY
TRBJ2-2	TRBV6-5	ASRPGGRGTGELF
TRBJ2-5	TRBV7-9	ASSAPTRGKETQY
TRBJ2-1	TRBV6-6	ASSYSSQSNEQF
TRBJ2-5	TRBV3-1/TRBV3-2	ASNEGSFEKETQY
TRBJ2-3	TRBV19	ASSIVVSGGGTDTQY
TRBJ2-1	TRBV7-8	ASSLTRTGNNEQF
TRBJ2-3	TRBV4-1	ASSQEAGGATDTQY
TRBJ2-2	TRBV4-1	ASSQVRGSNTGELF
TRBJ2-3	TRBV3-1/TRBV3-2	ASSQAGGDTQY
TRBJ1-3	TRBV11-2	ASSFDGTPGNTIY